These 28 T cell receptor beta chains originate from one sample sequenced in a study of blood T cell repertoires in COVID-19. Data came from immunoSEQ multiplex PCR; TCRdb stores just in-frame clones and leaves some out. The data show more than 350,000 clones, with 80% to 90% seen just once and approximately 1% held by the top ten. Material for sequencing was PBMCs or T cells enriched from blood (not recorded which). The source is a man between 18 and 35 years old who had recovered from COVID-19.

This chain links TRBV7-2 with TRBJ1-2; TRBD1 might be the D (5 bases). Germline V lookup: CDR1 SGHTA, CDR2 FQGNSA. Trimming removed 1 base at V and 4 bases at J, with 10 bases between. The CDR3 loop spans 14 amino acids. Here the CDR3 DNA reads TGTGCCAGCAGCTTAGATGGACAAGCCTATGGCTACACCTTC. Translation gives CASSLDGQAYGYTF. Complete variable domain (other parts from reference TRBV7-2 and TRBJ1-2): GAGVSQSPSNKVTEKGKDVELRCDPISGHTALYWYRQSLGQGLEFLIYFQGNSAPDKSGLPSDRFSAERTGGSVSTLTIQRTQQEDSAVYLCASSLDGQAYGYTFGSGTRLTVV.

V is TRBV2 and J is TRBJ2-5; TRBD1 agrees at 9 bases. CDR1 is SNHLY and CDR2 is FYNNEI in the germline V gene. Losses at the gene ends were 7 bases for V and 2 bases for J; bases not matched to a gene: 11. The length of the CDR3 is 16 residues. In DNA form, the CDR3 reads TGTGCCAGCACCGAACAGGGGGCCAGCTCACAAGAGACCCAGTACTTC. Translating gives CASTEQGASSQETQYF.

The chain couples TRBV6-5 to TRBJ1-4; D ambiguous. The CDR3 sequence is 13 residues long. Between the trimmed V and J ends, which lost 6 bases and 4 bases, there was a span of 9 bases. Germline V gives CDR1 MNHEY, CDR2 SVGAGI. The CDR3 spells CASSWQFNEKLFF. Written as DNA, the CDR3 is TGTGCCAGCAGCTGGCAGTTTAATGAAAAACTGTTTTTT.

The CDR3 is CASSSYGQNSYNEQFF. The CDR3 nucleotides are TGTGCCAGCAGTTCCTATGGGCAGAACTCCTACAATGAGCAGTTCTTC. This sequence joins TRBV27 and TRBJ2-1; D not certain. Germline V CDR1 and CDR2: MNHEY, SMNVEV (reference sequence). Trimming removed 4 bases from V and 0 bases from J, with 13 bases in between. The CDR3 is 16 residues long.

The CDR3 protein is CASSSLNQPQHF. The CDR3 DNA sequence: TGTGCCAGCAGCTCGTTGAATCAGCCCCAGCATTTT. The chain joins TRBV7-6 to TRBJ1-5; the D is unclear. CDR1 SGHVS and CDR2 FNYEAQ come from the germline V gene. The ends were cut back, 4 bases at V and 4 bases at J, with 5 bases in the middle. This CDR3 spans 12 amino acids.

This chain joins TRBV7-2 and TRBJ1-4, with D possibly being TRBD1 (5 bases). The CDR3 has 15 amino acids. V shed 4 bases and J shed 0 bases, with 9 bases lying between them. Germline V gene sequence: CDR1 SGHTA, CDR2 FQGNSA. CDR3 amino acids: CASSSGDSTNEKLFF. The DNA for the CDR3 is TGTGCCAGCAGCTCCGGGGACTCAACTAATGAAAAACTGTTTTTT. The full variable domain, in which reference TRBV7-2 and TRBJ1-4 provide the parts outside the CDR3, is GAGVSQSPSNKVTEKGKDVELRCDPISGHTALYWYRQSLGQGLEFLIYFQGNSAPDKSGLPSDRFSAERTGGSVSTLTIQRTQQEDSAVYLCASSSGDSTNEKLFFGSGTQLSVL.

This clone was seen just once. The chain has TRBV7-2 and TRBJ1-1; 9 nucleotides line up with TRBD1. V was clipped by 5 bases and J by 9 bases; unmatched bases: 10. This CDR3 contains 14 residues. Germline V gene sequence: CDR1 SGHTA, CDR2 FQGNSA. CDR3: CASSPMTGGMQAFF. The CDR3 bases are TGTGCCAGCAGCCCGATGACAGGGGGGATGCAAGCTTTCTTT.

This rearrangement joins TRBV15 to TRBJ2-6; D might be TRBD2 (5 bases). Trimming pared 7 bases from V and 0 bases from J, leaving 28 bases between. This CDR3 contains 21 residues. The germline V gene has CDR1 LNHNV and CDR2 YYDKDF (reference sequence). CDR3 sequence (DNA): TGTGCCACCACTCGGAACATTCGAGGGTTTACACCCAGCTCTGGGGCCAACGTCCTGACTTTC. It specifies CATTRNIRGFTPSSGANVLTF.

The chain recombines TRBV28 with TRBJ1-6; perhaps TRBD1 as D (5 bases). Per germline, CDR1 MDHEN and CDR2 SYDVKM. The V end lost 6 bases, the J end lost 4 bases, and 10 bases lay between the germline ends. CDR3 size: 14 residues. The CDR3 is CASRGPSYNSPLHF. DNA of the CDR3: TGTGCCAGCAGGGGGCCGAGTTATAATTCACCCCTCCACTTT.

Here the CDR3 DNA reads TGTGCCAGCAGCCAAGATTATGGACAGGGGTCCTACGAGCAGTACTTC. As protein: CASSQDYGQGSYEQYF. This chain connects TRBV4-2 to TRBJ2-7; TRBD1 matches 9 bases. The V and J ends lost 0 bases and 1 base, in that order; junction bases with no gene match: 4. The CDR3 has 16 residues. Germline V gene sequence: CDR1 LGHNA, CDR2 YNFKEQ.

The J gene is TRBJ2-1, the V gene TRBV7-6, with TRBD1 as a possible D gene (5 bases). CDR3 size: 12 residues. The germline CDR1 and CDR2 sequences are SGHVS and FNYEAQ. V shed 5 bases and J shed 7 bases, with 9 bases lying between them. The CDR3 region is CASSPQGNEQFF. In nucleotides, the CDR3 is TGTGCCAGCAGCCCGCAGGGAAATGAGCAGTTCTTC.

Concerning this clone itself: At one end the junction does not follow the germline gene, possibly because of a read error. V is TRBV2 and J is TRBJ1-2; D not certain. This CDR3 spans 12 amino acids. Germline loops: CDR1 SNHLY, CDR2 FYNNEI. The CDR3: CASSSGSTDRSF. The CDR3, as DNA: TGTGCCAGCAGTTCCGGGTCAACGGATCGGAGCTTC.

The rearrangement joins TRBV28 to TRBJ1-2; D gene uncertain. This CDR3 contains 12 residues. Between the trimmed V and J ends, which lost 3 bases and 3 bases, there was a span of 5 bases. Germline V gene data show CDR1 as MDHEN and CDR2 as SYDVKM. The CDR3 here is CASSLQYYGYTF. The CDR3 DNA follows: TGTGCCAGCAGTTTGCAGTACTATGGCTACACCTTC.

The chain joins TRBV6-5 to TRBJ2-7; TRBD2 matches 7 bases. The CDR3 runs to 15 residues. The germline CDR1 and CDR2 sequences are MNHEY and SVGAGI. Trimming at V came to 7 bases and at J to 5 bases, leaving 14 bases not matched to a gene. CDR3 sequence reads: CASNPRGGGSHEQYF. Here the CDR3 DNA reads TGTGCCAGCAATCCAAGGGGCGGGGGAAGCCACGAGCAGTACTTC.

As DNA, the CDR3 is TGTGCCAGCGGCTCCAACCGGGATCCCCCCTACGAGCAGTACTTC. Protein: CASGSNRDPPYEQYF. The chain joins TRBV6-5 to TRBJ2-7, with D maybe TRBD2 (5 bases). The germline V gene has CDR1 MNHEY and CDR2 SVGAGI. Deletions cut 8 bases from V and 2 bases from J, with 19 bases between. The CDR3 runs to 15 residues.

The chain couples TRBV5-6 to TRBJ2-7; TRBD1 agrees at 7 bases. J gave up 2 bases and V 2 bases, and 4 bases lay outside the gene matches. The CDR3 contains 14 residues. Per the germline V gene, CDR1 is SGHDT and CDR2 is YYEEEE. CDR3 amino acids: CASSFWDRAYEQYF. CDR3 bases: TGTGCCAGCAGCTTTTGGGACAGAGCCTACGAGCAGTACTTC.

The chain has TRBV24-1 and TRBJ1-6; perhaps TRBD1 as D (6 bases). The CDR3 has 13 residues. V was cut by 9 bases and J by 8 bases, with 13 bases left in between. Germline CDR1 KGHDR, CDR2 SFDVKD. The CDR3 reads CATQAGEYSPLHF. The CDR3 DNA is TGTGCCACCCAAGCAGGGGAGTATTCACCCCTCCACTTT.

The V and J genes are TRBV2 and TRBJ2-1; TRBD1 agrees at 7 bases. In germline, CDR1 is SNHLY, CDR2 FYNNEI. The V gene end was trimmed by 6 bases and the J gene end by 5 bases; junction bases not matched to a gene: 7. The CDR3 is 14 residues long. CDR3 region: CASRPTGVHNEQFF. In nucleotides, the CDR3 is TGTGCCAGCAGACCCACAGGGGTTCACAATGAGCAGTTCTTC.

Only a few counts were recorded for this clone. The chain employs TRBV19 and TRBJ1-6; 9 bases are a match to TRBD1. This CDR3 is 17 amino acids long. From germline, CDR1 is LNHDA and CDR2 SQIVND (reference sequence). After removal of 2 bases from V and 7 bases from J, the junction contained 9 bases not matched to a gene. The CDR3 DNA sequence: TGTGCCAGTAGTATATCGGGACAGGGTATAAAGAATTCACCCCTCCACTTT. This encodes CASSISGQGIKNSPLHF.

The CDR3 DNA reads TGTGCCAGCAGCTTATCCAGGGTCAAGACTAATGAAAAACTGTTTTTT. Translated, it gives CASSLSRVKTNEKLFF. This rearrangement joins TRBV7-9 to TRBJ1-4; possibly TRBD1 for D (5 bases). The CDR3 has 16 amino acids. CDR1 is SEHNR and CDR2 is FQNEAQ in the germline V gene (reference sequence). V lost 2 bases, J lost 2 bases, and 12 bases lay in between.

The chain links TRBV11-2 to TRBJ2-1; D gene unclear. Germline assignment: CDR1 SGHAT and CDR2 FQNNGV. Trimming removed 4 bases from V and 15 bases from J, with 22 bases in between. This CDR3 spans 14 amino acids. The CDR3 DNA reads TGTGCCAGCAGCTCCCAACCCCAAGACTCATTTACGTTCTTC. Protein product: CASSSQPQDSFTFF.

V and J are TRBV14 and TRBJ2-7; 11 positions match TRBD2. CDR1 is SGHDN, CDR2 FVKESK, per germline. The V and J ends lost 2 bases and 5 bases, in that order; junction bases with no gene match: 14. This CDR3 contains 18 residues. The CDR3 bases are TGTGCCAGCAGCCAATATGTGACTAGCGGGGTTTTTTCCAACGAGCAGTACTTC. Protein: CASSQYVTSGVFSNEQYF. The whole variable domain, remainder taken from reference TRBV14 and TRBJ2-7, is EAGVTQFPSHSVIEKGQTVTLRCDPISGHDNLYWYRRVMGKEIKFLLHFVKESKQDESGMPNNRFLAERTGGTYSTLKVQPAELEDSGVYFCASSQYVTSGVFSNEQYFGPGTRLTVT.

The V gene is TRBV7-9, the J gene TRBJ2-1; 8 bases are a match to TRBD2. J lost 7 bases, V lost 5 bases, and 13 bases had no gene match. Germline values: CDR1 SEHNR, CDR2 FQNEAQ (reference sequence). The CDR3 loop spans 16 amino acids. CDR3 nucleotide sequence: TGTGCCAGCAGCCGACCGTTGAGCGGGAGAGGGAATGAGCAGTTCTTC. Translated: CASSRPLSGRGNEQFF.

The chain has TRBV29-1 and TRBJ2-1; TRBD2 matches 7 bases. The CDR3 has 11 residues. Germline V gives CDR1 SQVTM, CDR2 ANQGSEA. The CDR3 bases are TGCAATGGCGGGGGTTACAATGAGCAGTTCTTC. It specifies CNGGGYNEQFF.

The chain recombines TRBV27 with TRBJ1-2; 9 bases map to TRBD1. V lost 3 bases and J lost 8; bases outside the gene matches: 4. The germline CDR1 and CDR2 sequences are MNHEY and SMNVEV (reference sequence). CDR3 length: 13 residues. CDR3 region: CASSFGTGNGYTF. In DNA form, the CDR3 reads TGTGCCAGCAGTTTTGGGACAGGGAACGGCTACACCTTC.

CDR3 bases: TGTGCCAGCAGCTTAGTAGGCGGGGCACCCCTCCACTTT. Protein sequence: CASSLVGGAPLHF. J is TRBJ1-6 and V is TRBV11-3; D not certain. The CDR3 loop spans 13 amino acids. V lost 1 base to trimming and J lost 11 bases, with 9 bases between them. Germline V lookup: CDR1 SGHNT, CDR2 YENEEA.

The rearrangement joins TRBV27 to TRBJ1-5; TRBD1 aligns across 7 bases. This CDR3 is 14 amino acids long. Looked up from germline, CDR1 is MNHEY and CDR2 is SMNVEV (reference sequence). Losses at the gene ends were 3 bases for V and 5 bases for J; bases not matched to a gene: 4. The DNA for the CDR3 is TGTGCCAGCAGTTTTAGACAGGGCCATCAGCCCCAGCATTTT. It yields the protein CASSFRQGHQPQHF.

In this sample, this clone turned up a few times. The rearrangement links TRBV4-1 to TRBJ2-2, with 8 bases lining up with TRBD2. V lost 2 bases, J lost 8 bases, and 7 bases stayed unmatched. Germline V lookup: CDR1 MGHRA, CDR2 YSYEKL. The CDR3 is 15 amino acids. CDR3 coding DNA: TGCGCCAGCAGCCAAACACTAGCGGCCGGGGGGGAGCTGTTTTTT. The encoded protein is CASSQTLAAGGELFF.